Each of the 2 T cell receptor beta chains below was sequenced from the same sample in a study of chemoradiotherapy in HPV16-positive cancers. Generated by immunoSEQ multiplex PCR, the TCRdb table keeps only in-frame clones and is missing some. The sample records 13,000 to 15,000 clones, 70% to 90% being singletons. This specimen consisted of blood, obtained from a patient who underwent chemoradiotherapy. These receptors were taken from a human donor with HPV-associated anogenital cancer.

V gene TRBV10-3 combines with J gene TRBJ1-1; no firm D call. This CDR3 contains 12 residues. The germline V gene has CDR1 ENHRY and CDR2 SYGVKD. V gave up 4 bases and J gave up 7 bases, with 10 bases separating them. The CDR3 region is CAISAAADEAFF. DNA for the CDR3: TGTGCCATCAGTGCTGCGGCAGATGAAGCTTTCTTT.

The chain employs TRBV6-5 and TRBJ2-7; 8 bases are a match to TRBD1. This CDR3 spans 15 amino acids. With 0 bases clipped from V and 3 bases from J, the junction kept 4 bases outside the gene matches. Per germline, CDR1 MNHEY and CDR2 SVGAGI. The chain's CDR3 is CASSYSNGQGYEQYF. The CDR3 nucleotides are TGTGCCAGCAGTTACTCGAACGGACAGGGCTACGAGCAGTACTTC.